This T cell receptor (beta chain) derives from a study of T cell responses to AZD1222 COVID-19 vaccine. Trimming left V 3 bases short and J 1 base short, with 13 bases between. The V gene's germline CDR1 is MDHEN and CDR2 SYDVKM. This CDR3 is built from 16 residues. This table comes from immunoSEQ multiplex PCR, and its TCRdb copy is limited to in-frame clones, with some not included. In the table there are around 70,000 clones, roughly 85% of which are singletons. Specimen: peripheral blood, collected on day 0 of AZD1222 vaccination. The source is an adult in good health. The chain combines TRBV28 with TRBJ1-5, with a tentative D call TRBD1 (5 bases). The CDR3 sequence is CASSLGGVRSNQPQHF. DNA for the CDR3: TGTGCCAGCAGTTTGGGGGGAGTACGGAGCAATCAGCCCCAGCATTTT.